The present TCR beta chain was sequenced within a study of blood T cell repertoires in COVID-19. V lost 5 bases and J 3 bases, leaving 13 bases between the germline ends. The germline gives CDR1 LGHNT, CDR2 FRNRAP. There are 15 residues in the CDR3. TCRdb's table, derived via immunoSEQ multiplex PCR, lists solely in-frame clones and lacks some. The data hold 140,000 to 150,000 clones, with about 74% observed a single time. The TCR comes from a man aged 50 to 59 with acute or convalescent COVID-19. This chain uses TRBV12-5 with TRBJ2-2, with D uncertain. Sample: peripheral blood. CDR3 in DNA: TGTGCTAGTGGTCTCCAAGAGACTTACACCGGGGAGCTGTTTTTT. Residues: CASGLQETYTGELFF. Complete variable domain (other parts from reference TRBV12-5 and TRBJ2-2): DARVTQTPRHKVTEMGQEVTMRCQPILGHNTVFWYRQTMMQGLELLAYFRNRAPLDDSGMPKDRFSAEMPDATLATLKIQPSEPRDSAVYFCASGLQETYTGELFFGEGSRLTVL.